One and the same sample provided the 27 T cell receptor beta chains below, sequenced in a study of blood T cell repertoires in COVID-19. Measured with immunoSEQ multiplex PCR; TCRdb has only the in-frame clones, and not every one. The table records about 14,000 clones, about 89% of them present only once. Sequenced input: peripheral blood. The receptors derive from a human donor in a cohort sampled during active COVID-19.

V gene TRBV4-2 combines with J gene TRBJ2-7; a possible D gene is TRBD1 (6 bases). Germline CDR1 and CDR2: LGHNA and YNFKEQ. Trimming removed 0 bases from V and 2 bases from J, with 11 bases in between. The CDR3 contains 15 residues. The CDR3 coding sequence is TGTGCCAGCAGCCAAGAGTCAGGGGTACCCTACGAGCAGTACTTC. This encodes CASSQESGVPYEQYF.

The chain uses TRBV27 and TRBJ1-2; TRBD1 matches 8 bases. Germline CDR1 is MNHEY and CDR2 is SMNVEV (reference sequence). J was trimmed by 2 bases and V by 2 bases; bases with no gene match: 13. CDR3 length: 18 amino acids. The CDR3 region has the DNA TGTGCCAGCAGTTTAACCCCCGCCGGGACAGGAGGCAACTATGGCTACACCTTC. Amino acid sequence: CASSLTPAGTGGNYGYTF.

V is TRBV6-5 and J is TRBJ1-2; D might be TRBD1 (6 bases). V lost 4 bases, J lost 0 bases, and 9 bases lay in between. CDR1 and CDR2 (germline): MNHEY, SVGAGI. The CDR3 is 14 amino acids. The CDR3 DNA is TGTGCCAGCAGTTCCCGGACAGCTAACTATGGCTACACCTTC. It encodes CASSSRTANYGYTF.

The CDR3 here is CASSESASGGSYNEQFF. In nucleotides, the CDR3 is TGCGCCAGCAGTGAGTCGGCTAGCGGAGGCTCCTACAATGAGCAGTTCTTC. The V call is TRBV10-1, the J call TRBJ2-1; 7 bases align to TRBD2. This CDR3 region has 17 residues. Germline assignment: CDR1 WNHNN and CDR2 SYGVQD (reference sequence). V was clipped by 0 bases and J by 0 bases; unmatched bases: 5.

J is TRBJ1-2 and V is TRBV19; 7 bases are shared with TRBD1. In germline, CDR1 is LNHDA, CDR2 SQIVND (reference sequence). Trimming took 6 bases from V and 0 from J; bases not matched to a gene: 4. This CDR3 region has 14 residues. The CDR3 spells CASREDRTNYGYTF. The CDR3 DNA reads TGTGCCAGTAGAGAGGACAGGACTAACTATGGCTACACCTTC.

The V and J genes are TRBV10-1 and TRBJ1-1; D may be TRBD1 (5 bases). The CDR3 loop spans 16 amino acids. In germline, CDR1 is WNHNN, CDR2 SYGVQD (reference sequence). Trimming removed 1 base from V and 0 bases from J, with 12 bases in between. The CDR3 nucleotides read TGCGCCAGCAGTGAGTTGGGGGGACCGATGAACACTGAAGCTTTCTTT. Translation gives CASSELGGPMNTEAFF.

This clone has only one observation. The chain links TRBV18 to TRBJ1-1, with 7 bases matching TRBD1. This CDR3 has 15 amino acids. Germline CDR1 KGHSH, CDR2 LQKENI. The V and J ends lost 8 bases and 1 base, in that order; junction bases with no gene match: 10. CDR3 bases: TGTGCCAGCGCCGACAGGGAAGGGAGGAACACTGAAGCTTTCTTT. Its translation is CASADREGRNTEAFF.

The sample holds one count of this clone. The chain carries TRBV18 and TRBJ2-7; D is unresolved. The CDR3 has 13 residues. Trimming pared 0 bases from V and 0 bases from J, leaving 3 bases between. Germline-derived CDR1 and CDR2 are KGHSH and LQKENI. The CDR3 bases are TGTGCCAGCTCACCACCGAGCTCCTACGAGCAGTACTTC. This gives the protein CASSPPSSYEQYF.

This chain joins TRBV4-2 and TRBJ2-3; TRBD1 matches 10 bases. CDR1 is LGHNA, CDR2 YNFKEQ, per germline. The CDR3 has 13 amino acids. J was trimmed by 2 bases and V by 10 bases; bases with no gene match: 3. CDR3 protein: CATGTGVTDTQYF. In nucleotides, the CDR3 is TGTGCCACCGGGACAGGGGTCACAGATACGCAGTATTTT.

This clone appeared once. The junction differs from germline at one of its ends, possibly a read error. J is TRBJ2-7 and V is TRBV7-7, with D perhaps TRBD1 (7 bases). The CDR3 has 15 amino acids. CDR1 and CDR2 (germline): SSHAT, FNYEAQ (reference sequence). The CDR3: CASSPGGTYAYEQYF. The CDR3 nucleotides read TGTGCTAGCAGCCCAGGGGGGACGTATGCCTACGAGCAGTACTTC.

V is TRBV3-1 (or the pseudogene TRBV3-2) and J is TRBJ2-7; tentative D call: TRBD1 (6 bases). The CDR3 consists of 12 residues. V lost 9 bases to trimming and J lost 4 bases, with 13 bases between them. CDR1 LGHDT and CDR2 YNNKEL come from the germline V gene (reference sequence). This chain's CDR3 is CASQGPHYEQYF. DNA for the CDR3: TGTGCCAGTCAGGGGCCTCATTACGAGCAGTACTTC.

The rearrangement joins TRBV11-2 to TRBJ1-4; 8 bases map to TRBD1. CDR3 length: 15 amino acids. The V gene's germline CDR1 is SGHAT and CDR2 FQNNGV. After removal of 5 bases from V and 5 bases from J, the junction contained 7 bases not matched to a gene. The CDR3 loop reads CASSHSTGVNEKLFF. Here the CDR3 DNA reads TGTGCCAGCAGCCACTCGACAGGGGTGAATGAAAAACTGTTTTTT. The entire variable domain, with the rest obtained from reference TRBV11-2 and TRBJ1-4, is as follows: EAGVAQSPRYKIIEKRQSVAFWCNPISGHATLYWYQQILGQGPKLLIQFQNNGVVDDSQLPKDRFSAERLKGVDSTLKIQPAKLEDSAVYLCASSHSTGVNEKLFFGSGTQLSVL.

V is TRBV27 and J is TRBJ1-6; TRBD1 is a possible D gene (6 bases). Per germline, CDR1 MNHEY and CDR2 SMNVEV (reference sequence). Trimming removed 6 bases at V and 10 bases at J, with 16 bases between. CDR3 length equals 14 residues. The CDR3 DNA reads as TGTGCCAGCAGCCTACAGGGTCTTGGATCACCCCTCCACTTT. It yields the protein CASSLQGLGSPLHF.

J is TRBJ2-6 and V is TRBV6-5; D unresolved. The germline V and J ends were trimmed by 2 bases and 2 bases, with 7 bases remaining between them. CDR1 is MNHEY and CDR2 is SVGAGI in the germline V gene. CDR3 length: 15 residues. CDR3 sequence reads: CASSYETAGANVLTF. The CDR3, as DNA: TGTGCCAGCAGTTACGAAACGGCTGGGGCCAACGTCCTGACTTTC.

The chain recombines TRBV2 with TRBJ1-6; perhaps TRBD1 as D (5 bases). Trimming shortened V by 6 bases and J by 6 bases, and 9 bases separated the two germline ends. Germline lookup yields CDR1 SNHLY and CDR2 FYNNEI. The CDR3 sequence is 13 residues long. The CDR3 coding sequence is TGTGCCAGCAGCATTGACAGTAATTCACCCCTCCACTTT. It specifies CASSIDSNSPLHF.

The V call is TRBV19, the J call TRBJ2-5, with a possible D match to TRBD2 (6 bases). CDR1 is LNHDA and CDR2 is SQIVND in the germline V gene (reference sequence). The V and J ends lost 9 bases and 2 bases respectively, with 13 bases between them. This CDR3 has 13 residues. CDR3 in DNA: TGTGCCAGCCTCGGGGGATATCAAGAGACCCAGTACTTC. Protein sequence: CASLGGYQETQYF.

The chain recombines TRBV19 with TRBJ1-3; 7 bases map to TRBD1. This CDR3 comprises 13 residues. V lost 8 bases and J lost 2; bases outside the gene matches: 3. Germline V gives CDR1 LNHDA, CDR2 SQIVND (reference sequence). CDR3 coding DNA: TGTGCCAGTCGACAGGGAACTGGAAACACCATATATTTT. Protein product: CASRQGTGNTIYF.

The J gene is TRBJ2-1, the V gene TRBV7-9; 7 bases fit TRBD1. Germline V gene data show CDR1 as SEHNR and CDR2 as FQNEAQ (reference sequence). The CDR3 runs 15 residues. With V trimmed by 0 bases and J by 4 bases, 3 bases remained unmatched. In DNA, the CDR3 is TGTGCCAGCAGCTTAGCGCAGGGACAGTACAATGAGCAGTTCTTC. Translating gives CASSLAQGQYNEQFF.

V gene TRBV5-6 combines with J gene TRBJ2-1, with 14 bases aligning to TRBD2. Germline CDR1 SGHDT, CDR2 YYEEEE. The V segment lost 4 bases and the J segment 8 bases; nucleotides outside the gene matches: 8. The CDR3 is made up of 16 amino acids. The CDR3 DNA follows: TGTGCCAGCAGCCGCGGACTAGCGGGGGGATTCTATGAGCAGTTCTTC. Translated, it gives CASSRGLAGGFYEQFF.

The CDR3 spells CASSPQGALDTGELFF. CDR3 in DNA: TGTGCCAGCAGCCCCCAAGGGGCGCTTGACACCGGGGAGCTGTTTTTT. This chain connects TRBV7-2 to TRBJ2-2; D is perhaps TRBD1 (5 bases). The CDR3 is made up of 16 amino acids. Germline V gives CDR1 SGHTA, CDR2 FQGNSA. The V gene lost 5 bases and the J gene lost 3 bases, with 16 bases spanning the gap.

V usage is TRBV3-1 (or the pseudogene TRBV3-2) and J usage is TRBJ2-3, with 8 positions matching TRBD2. This CDR3 is 18 amino acids long. The germline gives CDR1 LGHDT, CDR2 YNNKEL (reference sequence). V lost 8 bases to trimming and J lost 0 bases; unmatched junction nucleotides: 16. CDR3 amino acids: CASGRRTGGTYSTDTQYF. The CDR3 DNA follows: TGTGCCAGCGGAAGACGAACGGGGGGGACCTATAGCACAGATACGCAGTATTTT.

The rearrangement joins TRBV29-1 to TRBJ1-1; 10 nucleotides line up with TRBD1. The germline gives CDR1 SQVTM, CDR2 ANQGSEA. J lost 5 bases, V lost 4 bases, and 4 bases had no gene match. The CDR3 covers 13 residues. This chain's CDR3 is CSVAEDRGTEAFF. The CDR3 coding sequence is TGCAGCGTTGCTGAGGACAGGGGGACTGAAGCTTTCTTT.

The rearrangement uses TRBV19 and TRBJ1-5; D remains unclear. Per germline, CDR1 LNHDA and CDR2 SQIVND (reference sequence). The CDR3 contains 13 residues. Trimming took 4 bases from V and 7 from J, leaving 11 bases between them. The CDR3 sequence: CASSTSPPQPQHF. As DNA, the CDR3 is TGTGCCAGTAGTACAAGCCCCCCCCAGCCCCAGCATTTT.

This clone was picked up a small number of times. The chain joins TRBV27 to TRBJ2-1; 9 nucleotides align to TRBD1. Germline CDR1 and CDR2: MNHEY and SMNVEV (reference sequence). This CDR3 region has 17 residues. The ends lost 4 bases at V and 7 bases at J; junction bases unmatched: 14. The CDR3 sequence: CASSSGDWGQGRNEQFF. The DNA for the CDR3 is TGTGCCAGCAGTTCAGGGGATTGGGGACAGGGTAGAAATGAGCAGTTCTTC.

This clone was found once. The chain couples TRBV6-5 to TRBJ1-1; a weak D match, TRBD1 (5 bases). The CDR3 totals 15 residues. V was cut by 7 bases and J by 1 base, with 16 bases left in between. Germline V gives CDR1 MNHEY, CDR2 SVGAGI. The CDR3, as DNA: TGTGCCAGCAACCGGGAGGGGAACGCGAACACTGAAGCTTTCTTT. Encoded protein: CASNREGNANTEAFF.

V gene TRBV19 combines with J gene TRBJ2-5, with D possibly matching TRBD2 (6 bases). Between the trimmed V and J ends, which lost 6 bases and 5 bases, there was a span of 13 bases. The CDR3 runs to 13 residues. The germline V gene has CDR1 LNHDA and CDR2 SQIVND (reference sequence). The CDR3 region is CASRRDGGETQYF. The CDR3 DNA sequence: TGTGCCAGTAGGCGGGACGGTGGGGAGACCCAGTACTTC.

The J gene is TRBJ2-7, the V gene TRBV3-1 (or the pseudogene TRBV3-2); TRBD2 matches at 13 bases. CDR1 is LGHDT and CDR2 is YNNKEL in the germline V gene (reference sequence). V dropped 4 bases and J dropped 0; count of bases not matched to a gene: 3. The CDR3 covers 16 residues. CDR3 in DNA: TGTGCCAGCAGCCGGGGACTAGCGGGGTCCTCCTACGAGCAGTACTTC. Amino acids: CASSRGLAGSSYEQYF.